The clone carrying this T cell receptor beta chain was counted only a few times. The antigen remains unidentified. V lost 2 bases, J lost 0 bases, and 13 bases lay in between. Germline V gene data show CDR1 as SEHNR and CDR2 as FQNEAQ (reference sequence). This CDR3 contains 17 residues. Healthy Caucasians supplied all donations. This sample is drawn from a study of identical twins. General observations from the study: Carriage of fewer insertions was seen in abundant cord blood beta clonotypes, whereas memory repertoires showed none. Model-predicted out-of-frame TCR alpha sharing fell below observed values in monozygotic twins.

cDNA molecules carried unique molecular identifiers, and template switching added a universal primer site. TCRdb re-called the 5' RACE reads through MiXCR, storing one row per CDR3 protein. The sample yields about 340,000 distinct CDR3 sequences, about 12% seen once. These sequences were also reported in another study, on yellow fever vaccine responses in identical twins.

This sequence was found in a woman between 18 and 29 years old in good health. The chain is built from TRBV7-9 and TRBJ2-2; no firm D call. The sequenced sample was CD8+ T cells sorted from blood. This chain's CDR3 is CASSLYSPTPNTGELFF. The CDR3 region has the DNA TGTGCCAGCAGCTTATATTCCCCGACCCCGAACACCGGGGAGCTGTTTTTT. Based on the CDR3 plus reference TRBV7-9 and TRBJ2-2, the full variable domain is DTGVSQNPRHKITKRGQNVTFRCDPISEHNRLYWYRQTLGQGPEFLTYFQNEAQLEKSRLLSDRFSAERPKGSFSTLEIQRTEQGDSAMYLCASSLYSPTPNTGELFFGEGSRLTVL.